This T cell receptor (beta chain) was captured in a study of metastatic and nonmetastatic thyroid tumors. In the study overall: Thyroid patients, malignant and benign, had repertoires compared across blood and tumor or nodule tissue.

At least ten counts were recorded for this clone. All patients reached thyroid surgery having received no treatment beforehand. With 4 bases removed from V and 2 bases from J, the gap between germline ends came to 11 bases. The CDR3 consists of 14 residues. Germline V lookup: CDR1 SGHRS, CDR2 YFSETQ. Original processing notes: The distant-metastasis classifier for papillary thyroid cancer was built from CDR3 differences across clinicopathological groups. TCRdb used MiXCR to call clones anew from the PCR reads. The V and J calls and clone size are TCRdb's, not the authors'. There are more than 70,000 clones in the sample; around 7.8% occur only once, and roughly 10% lies in the top ten.

This receptor was obtained from a female donor with papillary thyroid cancer or a benign thyroid nodule (not recorded which). Some clones in this sample may be carry-over from other donors' samples. Sequenced input: blood. This chain links TRBV5-1 with TRBJ2-3; a weak D match, TRBD2 (6 bases). Here the CDR3 DNA reads TGCGCCAGCAGCCAAGGACTACTCACAGATACGCAGTATTTT. Amino acids: CASSQGLLTDTQYF.